The 32 T cell receptor beta chains reported below all come from one sample, sequenced in a study of cytomegalovirus exposure and HLA in healthy donors. Clones were sequenced by immunoSEQ multiplex PCR, and TCRdb holds only the in-frame ones, with some missing. The table lists over 150,000 clones, roughly 89% of them singletons. The specimen sequenced was PBMCs. These receptor sequences come from a woman aged 18-29 years in good health and CMV-seropositive.

This chain connects TRBV7-3 to TRBJ2-3; D ambiguous. CDR3 size: 15 residues. The V end was cut by 0 bases, the J end by 0 bases, with 7 bases between. CDR1 and CDR2 (germline): SGHTA, FQGTGA. DNA of the CDR3: TGTGCCAGCAGCTTAACCCTCTACAGCACAGATACGCAGTATTTT. Translation gives CASSLTLYSTDTQYF.

V is TRBV4-2 and J is TRBJ2-5; D is uncertain. Germline V gene data show CDR1 as LGHNA and CDR2 as YNFKEQ. CDR3 size: 16 residues. Between the trimmed V and J ends, which lost 0 bases and 2 bases, there was a span of 13 bases. The chain's CDR3 is CASSQDPYSLQETQYF. CDR3 coding DNA: TGTGCCAGCAGCCAAGATCCGTATAGCTTACAAGAGACCCAGTACTTC.

The V and J genes are TRBV7-9 and TRBJ1-5, with 9 bases matching TRBD1. CDR1 is SEHNR and CDR2 is FQNEAQ in the germline V gene (reference sequence). Trimming removed 1 base from V and 3 bases from J; junction bases left unmatched: 4. CDR3 length: 16 amino acids. The chain's CDR3 is CASSLGGQGPNQPQHF. The CDR3 nucleotides are TGTGCCAGCAGCTTAGGGGGACAGGGCCCCAATCAGCCCCAGCATTTT.

This clone has just one count. For the CDR3, the DNA is TGTGCCAGCACGGACTATCTGGAGACCCAGTACTTC. This encodes CASTDYLETQYF. The chain carries TRBV27 and TRBJ2-5; maybe TRBD2 (6 bases). Germline V gene data show CDR1 as MNHEY and CDR2 as SMNVEV (reference sequence). Trimming left V 7 bases short and J 5 bases short, with 11 bases between. The CDR3 contains 12 residues.

The rearrangement links TRBV19 to TRBJ2-6, with D possibly TRBD1 on 6 matching bases. CDR1 LNHDA and CDR2 SQIVND come from the germline V gene (reference sequence). The V and J ends lost 5 bases and 4 bases respectively, with 15 bases between them. The CDR3 loop spans 16 amino acids. The CDR3 DNA reads as TGTGCCAGTAGTCCAATAACAGGGACGGGGGCCAACGTCCTGACTTTC. Encoded protein: CASSPITGTGANVLTF.

This chain uses TRBV4-3 with TRBJ2-7; 10 bases line up with TRBD1. Germline CDR1 reads LGHNA; CDR2 reads YSLEER. This CDR3 is 15 amino acids long. V shed 4 bases, J shed 4 bases, and the junction held 7 bases outside the gene matches. CDR3 sequence reads: CASSLRGQGSYEQYF. The CDR3 DNA follows: TGCGCCAGCAGCCTCCGGGGACAGGGGTCGTACGAGCAGTACTTC.

The gene calls are TRBV7-8 and TRBJ2-2, with D possibly being TRBD1 (6 bases). The CDR3 covers 17 residues. Germline-derived CDR1 and CDR2 are SGHVS and FQNEAQ. The V end lost 0 bases, the J end lost 1 base, and 12 bases lay between the germline ends. Written as DNA, the CDR3 is TGTGCCAGCAGCTTAGCCCCACAGGGATGGAACACCGGGGAGCTGTTTTTT. Translated, it gives CASSLAPQGWNTGELFF.

The chain combines TRBV19 with TRBJ1-4, with TRBD1 matching over 9 bases. The CDR3 extends over 14 amino acids. Trimming cost V 4 bases and J 7 bases; bases outside gene matches: 4. Germline V gene sequence: CDR1 LNHDA, CDR2 SQIVND (reference sequence). The CDR3 DNA follows: TGTGCCAGTAGTACACAGGGGGCTGGTGAAAAACTGTTTTTT. Translated: CASSTQGAGEKLFF.

The CDR3 coding sequence is TGTGCCAGCAGGTCTACAGGGGAAAAACTGTTTTTT. It specifies CASRSTGEKLFF. The chain carries TRBV6-5 and TRBJ1-4, with a possible D match to TRBD1 (6 bases). The CDR3 is 12 residues long. Germline CDR1 is MNHEY and CDR2 is SVGAGI. The germline V and J ends were trimmed by 6 bases and 8 bases, with 10 bases remaining between them.

This rearrangement joins TRBV5-1 to TRBJ2-1; 7 positions agree with TRBD1. Looked up from germline, CDR1 is SGHRS and CDR2 is YFSETQ. There are 15 residues in the CDR3. J gave up 8 bases and V 3 bases, and 11 bases lay outside the gene matches. CDR3 protein: CASSSSPGTADEQFF. CDR3 bases: TGCGCCAGCAGCTCATCCCCCGGGACAGCCGATGAGCAGTTCTTC.

The V call is TRBV7-3, the J call TRBJ2-3; D gene unclear. The germline CDR1 and CDR2 sequences are SGHTA and FQGTGA. The CDR3 runs to 14 residues. Trimming stripped 4 bases from V and 6 bases from J, with 14 bases between. CDR3 DNA: TGTGCCAGCAGCTCCTCCTCCGTGGAGGATACGCAGTATTTT. Its translation is CASSSSSVEDTQYF.

The rearrangement uses TRBV7-3 and TRBJ2-3; D unresolved. The CDR3 covers 14 residues. Trimming took 1 base from V and 2 from J, leaving 7 bases between them. Germline values: CDR1 SGHTA, CDR2 FQGTGA. CDR3 loop: CASSLMGHTDTQYF. CDR3 nucleotide sequence: TGTGCCAGCAGCTTAATGGGCCACACAGATACGCAGTATTTT.

The count of this clone is one. V usage is TRBV7-9 and J usage is TRBJ2-7, with TRBD1 matching over 7 bases. This CDR3 is 16 amino acids long. Germline assignment: CDR1 SEHNR and CDR2 FQNEAQ (reference sequence). The J segment lost 2 bases and the V segment lost 5 bases, leaving 12 bases of the junction unmatched. DNA for the CDR3: TGTGCCAGCAGCCCCAAAGGGGGCCTCGCACCCTACGAGCAGTACTTC. This gives the protein CASSPKGGLAPYEQYF.

The chain uses TRBV6-5 and TRBJ2-7, with TRBD2 matching over 8 bases. Germline lookup yields CDR1 MNHEY and CDR2 SVGAGI. The CDR3 contains 15 residues. J was trimmed by 7 bases and V by 7 bases; bases with no gene match: 15. The DNA for the CDR3 is TGTGCCAGCATCGACCGAGGGGCGGGAGGTTGGGAGCAGTACTTC. Its translation: CASIDRGAGGWEQYF.

The CDR3 here is CASSGQGMDEQFF. CDR3 sequence (DNA): TGTGCCAGCAGTGGACAGGGGATGGATGAGCAGTTCTTC. The chain recombines TRBV6-4 with TRBJ2-1; the match to TRBD1 covers 8 bases. Trimming took 4 bases from V and 8 from J; bases not matched to a gene: 4. This CDR3 region has 13 residues. The germline V gene has CDR1 MRHNA and CDR2 SNTAGT.

This chain connects TRBV28 to TRBJ2-1, with a possible D match to TRBD1 (5 bases). CDR3 length: 12 amino acids. V dropped 1 base and J dropped 12 bases, with 10 bases sitting between them. Germline CDR1 is MDHEN and CDR2 is SYDVKM. The CDR3 DNA is TGTGCCAGCAGTTTATCGGGCAGGGTGCAGTTCTTC. Translating gives CASSLSGRVQFF.

The CDR3 reads CASTHGVAGAYEQYF. The DNA for the CDR3 is TGTGCCAGCACCCACGGGGTAGCGGGGGCCTACGAGCAGTACTTC. The chain employs TRBV6-5 and TRBJ2-7; 9 positions agree with TRBD2. CDR1 and CDR2 from the germline V gene are MNHEY and SVGAGI. Unmatched junction bases numbered 9, after V lost 7 bases and J lost 2 bases. This CDR3 spans 15 amino acids.

The chain is built from TRBV11-3 and TRBJ2-7; TRBD2 agrees at 16 bases. The V and J ends lost 5 bases and 4 bases, in that order; junction bases with no gene match: 5. The CDR3 is 16 residues long. The germline gives CDR1 SGHNT, CDR2 YENEEA. Here the CDR3 reads CASSPGLAGGEYEQYF. CDR3 coding DNA: TGTGCCAGCAGCCCGGGACTAGCGGGAGGGGAGTACGAGCAGTACTTC.

This sequence joins TRBV6-1 and TRBJ2-7; 9 bases match TRBD2. With V trimmed by 7 bases and J by 4 bases, 8 bases remained unmatched. The CDR3 has 14 amino acids. The V gene's germline CDR1 is MNHNS and CDR2 SASEGT. This chain's CDR3 is CASNTELAGYEQYF. CDR3 DNA sequence: TGTGCCAGCAACACTGAGCTAGCGGGGTACGAGCAGTACTTC.

With respect to this clone: The same CDR3 can be traced to other DNA sequences in this sample. The CDR3: CSVEGLAGVETQYF. The CDR3 region has the DNA TGCAGCGTTGAAGGGCTAGCGGGAGTCGAGACCCAGTACTTC. V usage is TRBV29-1 and J usage is TRBJ2-5, with TRBD2 matching over 10 bases. The length of the CDR3 is 14 residues. Per the germline V gene, CDR1 is SQVTM and CDR2 is ANQGSEA. V lost 1 base to trimming and J lost 5 bases; unmatched junction nucleotides: 4.

The chain uses TRBV25-1 and TRBJ1-4, with 9 positions matching TRBD1. CDR1 and CDR2 (germline): MGHDK, SYGVNS. The CDR3 is 15 amino acids. V gave up 5 bases and J gave up 8 bases; unmatched junction bases: 9. The chain's CDR3 is CASSQVQGAQEKLFF. CDR3 coding DNA: TGTGCCAGCAGTCAAGTACAGGGGGCGCAGGAAAAACTGTTTTTT.

The CDR3 here is CASSYRQGASYEQYF. CDR3 sequence (DNA): TGCGCCAGCAGCTACCGACAGGGAGCCTCCTACGAGCAGTACTTC. The chain is built from TRBV5-1 and TRBJ2-7; 7 nucleotides match TRBD1. The CDR3 runs 15 residues. CDR1 SGHRS and CDR2 YFSETQ come from the germline V gene. After removal of 3 bases from V and 0 bases from J, the junction contained 6 bases not matched to a gene.

The chain is built from TRBV30 and TRBJ2-1, with 12 bases lining up with TRBD2. Germline CDR1 and CDR2: GTSNPN and SVGIG (reference sequence). The CDR3 is 15 residues long. The CDR3 protein is CARSVGLAGYNEQFF. In DNA, the CDR3 is TGTGCACGGAGTGTTGGACTAGCGGGATACAATGAGCAGTTCTTC.

J is TRBJ2-7 and V is TRBV5-6; the match to TRBD1 covers 7 bases. The CDR3 is made up of 13 amino acids. Looked up from germline, CDR1 is SGHDT and CDR2 is YYEEEE. V lost 2 bases, J lost 4 bases, and 3 bases stayed unmatched. The chain's CDR3 is CASSFIQGYEQYF. The CDR3 DNA follows: TGTGCCAGCAGCTTTATACAGGGGTACGAGCAGTACTTC.

The rearrangement uses TRBV4-1 and TRBJ1-1, with D possibly being TRBD1 (5 bases). The germline V and J ends were trimmed by 1 base and 11 bases, with 8 bases remaining between them. Germline V gene lookup returns CDR1 MGHRA and CDR2 YSYEKL. There are 11 residues in the CDR3. Written as DNA, the CDR3 is TGCGCCAGCAGCCAAGGCAGGGTCGCTTTCTTT. This sequence encodes CASSQGRVAFF.

The genes are TRBV5-1 and TRBJ2-2, with 9 bases fitting TRBD1. The CDR3 has 15 residues. From germline, CDR1 is SGHRS and CDR2 YFSETQ. With V trimmed by 4 bases and J by 7 bases, 8 bases remained unmatched. The CDR3 spells CASSLDRGESGELFF. In DNA form, the CDR3 reads TGCGCCAGCAGCCTTGACAGGGGGGAGAGCGGGGAGCTGTTTTTT. The whole variable domain, filled in from reference TRBV5-1 and TRBJ2-2, reads KAGVTQTPRYLIKTRGQQVTLSCSPISGHRSVSWYQQTPGQGLQFLFEYFSETQRNKGNFPGRFSGRQFSNSRSEMNVSTLELGDSALYLCASSLDRGESGELFFGEGSRLTVL.

The chain couples TRBV18 to TRBJ2-1; TRBD2 is a possible D gene (6 bases). V lost 2 bases and J 2 bases, leaving 10 bases between the germline ends. The CDR3 is 15 residues long. Germline values: CDR1 KGHSH, CDR2 LQKENI. The CDR3 sequence: CASSPLRGPYNEQFF. In DNA form, the CDR3 reads TGTGCCAGCTCACCATTGCGGGGACCCTACAATGAGCAGTTCTTC.

The V call is TRBV7-9, the J call TRBJ2-7, with TRBD2 as a possible D gene (7 bases). V dropped 7 bases and J dropped 0 bases, with 16 bases sitting between them. This CDR3 is built from 15 residues. The germline V gene encodes CDR1 SEHNR and CDR2 FQNEAQ (reference sequence). For the CDR3, the DNA is TGTGCCAGCATCACGGCGGGGGCGAGCTCCTACGAGCAGTACTTC. The encoded protein is CASITAGASSYEQYF.

This chain links TRBV10-3 with TRBJ1-5; D is possibly TRBD1 (5 bases). Germline V gives CDR1 ENHRY, CDR2 SYGVKD. V lost 3 bases and J lost 6, with 12 bases in between. This CDR3 region has 14 residues. The CDR3 DNA sequence: TGTGCCATCAGTGATTTCGCAGGGATTCAGCCCCAGCATTTT. It codes for CAISDFAGIQPQHF.

The rearrangement links TRBV9 to TRBJ2-3, with 8 bases matching TRBD2. The ends lost 0 bases at V and 4 bases at J; junction bases unmatched: 4. The CDR3 has 15 residues. Per germline, CDR1 SGDLS and CDR2 YYNGEE. CDR3 sequence (DNA): TGTGCCAGCAGCGTAGGTCAGCGGGGGTCAGATACGCAGTATTTT. This encodes CASSVGQRGSDTQYF.

The V and J genes are TRBV7-8 and TRBJ2-1; 8 positions match TRBD2. Germline CDR1 reads SGHVS; CDR2 reads FQNEAQ. The trim removed 1 base at V and 2 bases at J, leaving 1 base unmatched. The CDR3 runs to 15 residues. CDR3 sequence: CASSLEAGAYNEQFF. The CDR3 DNA reads as TGTGCCAGCAGCTTAGAAGCGGGAGCCTACAATGAGCAGTTCTTC. Variable domain in full (rest from reference TRBV7-8 and TRBJ2-1): GAGVSQSPRYKVAKRGQDVALRCDPISGHVSLFWYQQALGQGPEFLTYFQNEAQLDKSGLPSDRFFAERPEGSVSTLKIQRTQQEDSAVYLCASSLEAGAYNEQFFGPGTRLTVL.

A single count supports this clone. The V gene is TRBV5-1, the J gene TRBJ2-1, with TRBD2 matching 14 bases. Looked up from germline, CDR1 is SGHRS and CDR2 is YFSETQ. The CDR3 is 16 amino acids. The V gene end was trimmed by 2 bases and the J gene end by 9 bases; junction bases not matched to a gene: 7. The DNA for the CDR3 is TGCGCCAGCAGCTTAGGTGGGACTAGCGGGAGTATTGAGCAGTTCTTC. It codes for CASSLGGTSGSIEQFF.